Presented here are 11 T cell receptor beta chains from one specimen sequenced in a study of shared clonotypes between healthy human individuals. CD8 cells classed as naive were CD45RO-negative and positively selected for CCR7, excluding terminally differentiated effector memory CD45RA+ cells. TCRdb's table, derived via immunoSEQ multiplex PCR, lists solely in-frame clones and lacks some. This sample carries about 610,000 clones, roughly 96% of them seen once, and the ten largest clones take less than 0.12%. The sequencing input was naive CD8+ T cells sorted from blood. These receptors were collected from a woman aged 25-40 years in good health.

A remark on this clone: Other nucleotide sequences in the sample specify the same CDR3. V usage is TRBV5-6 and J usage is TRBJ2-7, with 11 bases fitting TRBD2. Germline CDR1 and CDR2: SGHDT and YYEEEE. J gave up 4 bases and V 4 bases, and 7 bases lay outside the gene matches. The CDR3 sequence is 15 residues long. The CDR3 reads CASSLGTSGLYEQYF. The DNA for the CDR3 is TGTGCCAGCAGCCTAGGGACTAGCGGACTTTACGAGCAGTACTTC.

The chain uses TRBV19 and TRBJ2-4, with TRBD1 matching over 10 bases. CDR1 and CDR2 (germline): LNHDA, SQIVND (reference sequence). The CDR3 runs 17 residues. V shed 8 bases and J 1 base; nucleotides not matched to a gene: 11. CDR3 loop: CASLGQGGAGAKNIQYF. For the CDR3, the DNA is TGTGCCAGTCTCGGACAGGGGGGGGCCGGGGCCAAAAACATTCAGTACTTC.

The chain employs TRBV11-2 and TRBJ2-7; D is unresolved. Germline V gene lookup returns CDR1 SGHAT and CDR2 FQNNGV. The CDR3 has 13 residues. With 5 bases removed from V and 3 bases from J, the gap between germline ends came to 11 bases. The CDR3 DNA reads TGTGCCAGCAGCCCCGGGCCCGTCTACGAGCAGTACTTC. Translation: CASSPGPVYEQYF.

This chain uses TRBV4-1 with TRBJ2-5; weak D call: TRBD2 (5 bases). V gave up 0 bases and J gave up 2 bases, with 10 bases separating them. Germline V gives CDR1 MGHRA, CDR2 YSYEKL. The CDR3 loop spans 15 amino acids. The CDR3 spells CASSQDEGDQETQYF. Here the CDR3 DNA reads TGCGCCAGCAGCCAAGACGAGGGAGATCAAGAGACCCAGTACTTC.

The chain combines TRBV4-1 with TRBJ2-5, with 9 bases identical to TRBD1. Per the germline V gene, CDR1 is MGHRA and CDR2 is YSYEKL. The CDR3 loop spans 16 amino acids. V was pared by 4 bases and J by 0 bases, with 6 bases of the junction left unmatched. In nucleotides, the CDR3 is TGCGCCAGCAGCCCACGACAGGGGGGGTACCAAGAGACCCAGTACTTC. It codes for CASSPRQGGYQETQYF.

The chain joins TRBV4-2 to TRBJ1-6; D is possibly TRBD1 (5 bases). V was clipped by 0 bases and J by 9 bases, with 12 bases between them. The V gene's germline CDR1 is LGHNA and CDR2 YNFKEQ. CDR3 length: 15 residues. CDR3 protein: CASSQERGTGSPLHF. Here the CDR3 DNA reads TGTGCCAGCAGCCAAGAAAGAGGGACCGGTTCACCCCTCCACTTT.

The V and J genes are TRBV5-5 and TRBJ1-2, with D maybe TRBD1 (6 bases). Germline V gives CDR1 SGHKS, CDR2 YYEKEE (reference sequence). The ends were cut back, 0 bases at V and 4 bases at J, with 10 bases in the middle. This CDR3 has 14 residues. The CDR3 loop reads CASSLGGPRYGYTF. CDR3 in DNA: TGTGCCAGCAGCTTGGGGGGGCCTCGCTATGGCTACACCTTC.

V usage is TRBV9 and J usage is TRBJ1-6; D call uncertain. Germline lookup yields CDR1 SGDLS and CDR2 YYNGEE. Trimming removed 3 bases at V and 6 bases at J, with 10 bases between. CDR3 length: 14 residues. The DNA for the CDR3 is TGTGCCAGCAGCGCCGGGTTCCCTAATTCACCCCTCCACTTT. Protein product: CASSAGFPNSPLHF.

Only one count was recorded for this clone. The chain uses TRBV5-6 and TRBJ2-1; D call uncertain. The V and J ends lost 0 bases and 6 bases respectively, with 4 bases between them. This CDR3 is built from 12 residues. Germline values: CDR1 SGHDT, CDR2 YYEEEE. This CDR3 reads CASSLERNEQFF. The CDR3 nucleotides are TGTGCCAGCAGCTTGGAGCGCAATGAGCAGTTCTTC. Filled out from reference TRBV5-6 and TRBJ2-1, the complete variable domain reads DAGVTQSPTHLIKTRGQQVTLRCSPKSGHDTVSWYQQALGQGPQFIFQYYEEEERQRGNFPDRFSGHQFPNYSSELNVNALLLGDSALYLCASSLERNEQFFGPGTRLTVL.

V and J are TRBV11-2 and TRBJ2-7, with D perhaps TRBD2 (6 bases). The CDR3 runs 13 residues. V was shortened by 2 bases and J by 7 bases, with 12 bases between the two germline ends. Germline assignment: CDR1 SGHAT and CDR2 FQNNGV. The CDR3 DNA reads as TGTGCCAGCAGCTTACCTCACGGGGGAGAGCAGTACTTC. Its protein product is CASSLPHGGEQYF.

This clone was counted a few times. CDR3 sequence reads: CASERGTF. The CDR3 region has the DNA TGTGCCAGCGAGAGGGGCACCTTC. V usage is TRBV28 and J usage is TRBJ1-2, with D possibly TRBD1 on 5 matching bases. CDR3 size: 8 residues. Germline CDR1 MDHEN, CDR2 SYDVKM. The ends were cut back, 8 bases at V and 13 bases at J, with 8 bases in the middle.